The 29 T cell receptor beta chains below come from one sample, sequenced in a study of blood T cell repertoires in COVID-19. Some clones are missing from TCRdb's copy, which holds only in-frame ones; the method was immunoSEQ multiplex PCR. The repertoire holds about 140,000 clones, with 75% to 80% as singletons. The sample was peripheral blood. These receptor sequences come from a woman aged 45-59 years with active or convalescent COVID-19.

The gene calls are TRBV24-1 and TRBJ2-7; D may be TRBD1 (5 bases). The germline V gene encodes CDR1 KGHDR and CDR2 SFDVKD. The V end was cut by 8 bases, the J end by 0 bases, with 13 bases between. There are 14 residues in the CDR3. CDR3 sequence: CATITHRYSYEQYF. The CDR3, as DNA: TGTGCCACCATAACACACAGGTACTCCTACGAGCAGTACTTC.

The chain links TRBV18 to TRBJ2-3; the match to TRBD1 covers 8 bases. The V and J ends lost 4 bases and 5 bases, in that order; junction bases with no gene match: 8. Germline loops: CDR1 KGHSH, CDR2 LQKENI. The CDR3 is 15 amino acids. CDR3 nucleotide sequence: TGTGCCAGCTCACGACTTCAGGGGGCGCGAGATACGCAGTATTTT. Its protein is CASSRLQGARDTQYF.

J is TRBJ1-1 and V is TRBV7-9; D might be TRBD1 (6 bases). Trimming pared 6 bases from V and 10 bases from J, leaving 15 bases between. Germline CDR1 and CDR2: SEHNR and FQNEAQ (reference sequence). CDR3 size: 12 residues. The CDR3 nucleotides are TGTGCCAGCAGTAACAGGGTTTCAGCAGCTTTCTTT. Translating gives CASSNRVSAAFF.

This rearrangement joins TRBV27 to TRBJ1-4; D ambiguous. V was trimmed by 1 base and J by 0 bases, leaving 6 bases between them. This CDR3 is 15 amino acids long. In germline, CDR1 is MNHEY, CDR2 SMNVEV (reference sequence). DNA for the CDR3: TGTGCCAGCAGTTTATTCGGTGCAACTAATGAAAAACTGTTTTTT. As protein: CASSLFGATNEKLFF.

V is TRBV2 and J is TRBJ2-5; 16 bases align to TRBD2. This CDR3 region has 16 residues. The V gene end was trimmed by 6 bases and the J gene end by 5 bases; junction bases not matched to a gene: 6. Germline V gives CDR1 SNHLY, CDR2 FYNNEI. The CDR3 nucleotides read TGTGCCAGCAGGGGACTAGCGGGAGGGCGAGGGGAGACCCAGTACTTC. Residues: CASRGLAGGRGETQYF.

The J gene is TRBJ2-1, the V gene TRBV19, with D tentatively TRBD2 (5 bases). The CDR3 is 11 amino acids. Trimming pared 4 bases from V and 12 bases from J, leaving 10 bases between. CDR1 and CDR2 from the germline V gene are LNHDA and SQIVND (reference sequence). CDR3 nucleotide sequence: TGTGCCAGTAGTACAACGCGGGCGCAGTTCTTC. Its protein product is CASSTTRAQFF.

This chain links TRBV5-1 with TRBJ2-1; D is perhaps TRBD2 (5 bases). The CDR3 consists of 13 residues. V was clipped by 0 bases and J by 6 bases, with 7 bases between them. Per germline, CDR1 SGHRS and CDR2 YFSETQ. CDR3 residues: CASSLGGINEQFF. CDR3 in DNA: TGCGCCAGCAGCTTGGGAGGGATCAATGAGCAGTTCTTC.

Only a few counts were recorded for this clone. Other nucleotide sequences in the sample specify the same CDR3. CDR3: CASSSTGGTEAFF. The CDR3 nucleotides are TGTGCCAGCAGTTCGACAGGGGGCACTGAAGCTTTCTTT. The V gene is TRBV27, the J gene TRBJ1-1; 9 nucleotides match TRBD1. The germline gives CDR1 MNHEY, CDR2 SMNVEV (reference sequence). J gave up 4 bases and V 4 bases, and 1 base lay outside the gene matches. The CDR3 loop spans 13 amino acids.

This clone was observed a few times. The chain joins TRBV18 to TRBJ2-1; TRBD2 is a possible D gene (5 bases). V shed 5 bases and J shed 0 bases, with 17 bases lying between them. CDR1 is KGHSH and CDR2 is LQKENI in the germline V gene. This CDR3 has 17 residues. The CDR3 nucleotides are TGTGCCAGCTCATCTAACCCGGACTCAAGCTCCTACAATGAGCAGTTCTTC. Amino acid sequence: CASSSNPDSSSYNEQFF. The full variable domain, rest sourced from reference TRBV18 and TRBJ2-1, is NAGVMQNPRHLVRRRGQEARLRCSPMKGHSHVYWYRQLPEEGLKFMVYLQKENIIDESGMPKERFSAEFPKEGPSILRIQQVVRGDSAAYFCASSSNPDSSSYNEQFFGPGTRLTVL.

V is TRBV18 and J is TRBJ1-2, with 10 bases lining up with TRBD1. CDR1 is KGHSH, CDR2 LQKENI, per germline. The CDR3 is 14 amino acids. Losses at the gene ends were 2 bases for V and 8 bases for J; bases not matched to a gene: 5. CDR3 coding DNA: TGTGCCAGCTCACCAGGGGACAGGGGATGGGGCTACACCTTC. It codes for CASSPGDRGWGYTF.

The chain recombines TRBV6-7 with TRBJ2-7; TRBD2 might be the D (6 bases). TRBV6-7 is noted as an ORF with a role that remains uncertain. Trimming shortened V by 0 bases and J by 3 bases, and 15 bases separated the two germline ends. The CDR3 covers 16 residues. CDR3 amino acids: CASSYSRDSTSYEQYF. CDR3 in DNA: TGTGCCAGCAGTTACTCCCGGGACTCAACGAGCTACGAGCAGTACTTC.

The chain links TRBV7-9 to TRBJ2-3; 9 bases are shared with TRBD1. This CDR3 is 17 amino acids long. Germline trimming cut 5 bases from V and 2 bases from J; bases unmatched to any gene: 11. Per the germline V gene, CDR1 is SEHNR and CDR2 is FQNEAQ (reference sequence). CDR3 residues: CASSPTPGQGNTDTQYF. The CDR3 DNA sequence: TGTGCCAGCAGCCCGACGCCGGGACAGGGAAACACAGATACGCAGTATTTT.

This clone was counted once. The V call is TRBV6-5, the J call TRBJ1-3, with TRBD1 as a possible D gene (6 bases). The germline V gene has CDR1 MNHEY and CDR2 SVGAGI. Trimming took 7 bases from V and 4 from J, leaving 17 bases between them. The CDR3 runs 15 residues. The DNA of the CDR3 is TGTGCCAGCACCCCAAGCAGGGGCTCCGGAAACACCATATATTTT. Protein product: CASTPSRGSGNTIYF.

The CDR3 is CASSGQGGPNEKLFF. The DNA for the CDR3 is TGTGCCAGTAGCGGACAGGGAGGACCTAATGAAAAACTGTTTTTT. This chain links TRBV19 with TRBJ1-4; 8 nucleotides line up with TRBD1. J lost 3 bases, V lost 6 bases, and 6 bases had no gene match. This CDR3 is built from 15 residues. Looked up from germline, CDR1 is LNHDA and CDR2 is SQIVND (reference sequence).

V and J are TRBV7-9 and TRBJ2-5; the match to TRBD1 covers 9 bases. This CDR3 spans 17 amino acids. The germline gives CDR1 SEHNR, CDR2 FQNEAQ (reference sequence). With V trimmed by 5 bases and J by 2 bases, 12 bases remained unmatched. The CDR3 protein is CASSLQGTGRAQETQYF. The CDR3 nucleotides are TGTGCCAGCAGCCTACAAGGGACAGGGCGTGCTCAAGAGACCCAGTACTTC.

V and J are TRBV4-2 and TRBJ2-2, with D perhaps TRBD2 (7 bases). CDR3 length: 16 residues. CDR1 is LGHNA and CDR2 is YNFKEQ in the germline V gene. V lost 0 bases and J lost 4, with 12 bases in between. Here the CDR3 reads CASSQDRGAGTGELFF. The DNA for the CDR3 is TGTGCCAGCAGCCAAGATCGGGGGGCGGGCACCGGGGAGCTGTTTTTT.

This clone showed up just once. The chain joins TRBV6-6 to TRBJ2-7, with 11 bases identical to TRBD2. Germline loops: CDR1 MNHNY, CDR2 SVGAGI (reference sequence). V gave up 5 bases and J gave up 13 bases; unmatched junction bases: 7. CDR3 length: 12 amino acids. CDR3 region: CASSATTSGGYF. The CDR3, as DNA: TGTGCCAGCAGTGCCACTACTAGCGGGGGTTACTTC.

The J gene is TRBJ2-3, the V gene TRBV3-1 (or the pseudogene TRBV3-2); 8 positions agree with TRBD2. Germline V gives CDR1 LGHDT, CDR2 YNNKEL (reference sequence). With V trimmed by 4 bases and J by 6 bases, 12 bases remained unmatched. The CDR3 runs 16 residues. CDR3 DNA sequence: TGTGCCAGCAGCCGGTACTCCGGGACTAGGGCGGATACGCAGTATTTT. Its protein product is CASSRYSGTRADTQYF.

This clone was seen more than once but under ten times. The chain joins TRBV7-8 to TRBJ2-3; no clear D. In germline, CDR1 is SGHVS, CDR2 FQNEAQ. The V end lost 1 base, the J end lost 10 bases, and 9 bases lay between the germline ends. The CDR3 extends over 12 amino acids. CDR3 sequence (DNA): TGTGCCAGCAGCTTAGGAGGAAGGCCGCAGTATTTT. Translating gives CASSLGGRPQYF.

This clone was detected only once. V usage is TRBV7-2 and J usage is TRBJ2-1, with TRBD2 matching over 7 bases. CDR1 is SGHTA, CDR2 FQGNSA, per germline. This CDR3 region has 16 residues. The J segment lost 5 bases and the V segment lost 4 bases, leaving 11 bases of the junction unmatched. The CDR3 sequence: CASSSILATLHNEQFF. For the CDR3, the DNA is TGTGCCAGCAGCTCAATACTAGCGACTCTTCACAATGAGCAGTTCTTC.

This clone has only a few counts. The chain carries TRBV29-1 and TRBJ1-2; D gene ambiguous. V gave up 0 bases and J gave up 5 bases, with 7 bases separating them. Looked up from germline, CDR1 is SQVTM and CDR2 is ANQGSEA. CDR3 size: 12 residues. The CDR3 DNA is TGCAGCGTTGAAGACGGGGATTATGGCTACACCTTC. It codes for CSVEDGDYGYTF.

CDR3 amino acids: CASSASTGNYGYTF. In nucleotides, the CDR3 is TGTGCCAGCAGCGCGTCGACGGGTAACTATGGCTACACCTTC. This chain connects TRBV11-2 to TRBJ1-2, with D unclear. V was clipped by 5 bases and J by 1 base, with 11 bases between them. Looked up from germline, CDR1 is SGHAT and CDR2 is FQNNGV. The CDR3 totals 14 residues.

The V and J genes are TRBV5-6 and TRBJ2-4, with 10 bases matching TRBD1. This CDR3 is 13 amino acids long. Germline values: CDR1 SGHDT, CDR2 YYEEEE. The V segment lost 4 bases and the J segment 7 bases; nucleotides outside the gene matches: 2. CDR3 amino acids: CASSRQGANIQYF. The CDR3, as DNA: TGTGCCAGCAGCAGACAGGGGGCGAACATTCAGTACTTC.

The rearrangement uses TRBV7-9 and TRBJ2-3; 9 positions match TRBD2. Per the germline V gene, CDR1 is SEHNR and CDR2 is FQNEAQ (reference sequence). CDR3 length: 16 amino acids. V lost 5 bases, J lost 4 bases, and 10 bases stayed unmatched. The chain's CDR3 is CASSPIAGVGPDTQYF. CDR3 sequence (DNA): TGTGCCAGCAGCCCAATAGCGGGAGTTGGGCCAGATACGCAGTATTTT.

J is TRBJ2-7 and V is TRBV30, with TRBD1 matching over 8 bases. CDR3 size: 14 residues. V trimming: 2 bases; J trimming: 5 bases; junction bases outside the gene matches: 8. From germline, CDR1 is GTSNPN and CDR2 SVGIG (reference sequence). The CDR3 reads CAWSTGQGENEQYF. The CDR3 DNA follows: TGTGCCTGGAGTACAGGACAGGGTGAGAACGAGCAGTACTTC.

The genes are TRBV7-9 and TRBJ2-2; 11 nucleotides agree with TRBD2. In germline, CDR1 is SEHNR, CDR2 FQNEAQ (reference sequence). The CDR3 extends over 18 amino acids. The V gene end was trimmed by 4 bases and the J gene end by 0 bases; junction bases not matched to a gene: 7. The CDR3 loop reads CASSSWGLAESNTGELFF. The CDR3 bases are TGTGCCAGCAGCTCGTGGGGACTAGCGGAATCGAACACCGGGGAGCTGTTTTTT.

CDR3 nucleotides: TGTGCCAGCAGCCAACAGGGGGCTGGAACCTACGAGCAGTACTTC. It codes for CASSQQGAGTYEQYF. J is TRBJ2-7 and V is TRBV7-3; 9 bases agree with TRBD1. Trimming cost V 5 bases and J 2 bases; bases outside gene matches: 7. This CDR3 is 15 amino acids long. Germline loops: CDR1 SGHTA, CDR2 FQGTGA.

Regarding this clone: The same CDR3 is also encoded by other DNA sequences in this sample. The chain is built from TRBV12-3 or TRBV12-4 and TRBJ1-1; possible D gene TRBD1, 6 bases. Trimming removed 6 bases from V and 1 base from J, with 9 bases in between. This CDR3 is 13 amino acids long. The CDR3 region is CASSLTGNTEAFF. The CDR3, as DNA: TGTGCCAGCAGCTTGACAGGGAACACTGAAGCTTTCTTT.

This clone was picked up a small number of times. The chain links TRBV4-2 to TRBJ2-7; D possibly corresponds to TRBD2 (5 bases). Germline V gene lookup returns CDR1 LGHNA and CDR2 YNFKEQ. This CDR3 spans 15 amino acids. V was pared by 4 bases and J by 4 bases, with 17 bases between. The CDR3 DNA sequence: TGTGCCAGCAGCCCAACCCCCCCGGGAAGGTACGAGCAGTACTTC. This sequence encodes CASSPTPPGRYEQYF.